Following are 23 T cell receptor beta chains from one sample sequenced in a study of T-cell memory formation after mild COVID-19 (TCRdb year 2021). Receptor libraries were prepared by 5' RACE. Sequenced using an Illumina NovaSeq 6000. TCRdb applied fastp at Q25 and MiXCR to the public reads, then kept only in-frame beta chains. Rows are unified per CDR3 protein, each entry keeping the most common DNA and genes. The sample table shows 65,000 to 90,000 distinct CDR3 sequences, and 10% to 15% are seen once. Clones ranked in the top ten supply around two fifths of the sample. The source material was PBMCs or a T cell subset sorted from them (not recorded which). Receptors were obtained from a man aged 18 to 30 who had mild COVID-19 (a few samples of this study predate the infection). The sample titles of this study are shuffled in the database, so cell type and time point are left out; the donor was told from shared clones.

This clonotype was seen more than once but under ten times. This CDR3 is CASSSRDRGRGETQYF. The CDR3 nucleotides read TGTGCCAGCAGCTCCCGGGACAGGGGGAGAGGAGAGACCCAGTACTTC. This chain links TRBV7-9 with TRBJ2-5; 11 bases are a match to TRBD1. The CDR3 extends over 16 amino acids. The V segment lost 4 bases and the J segment 4 bases; nucleotides outside the gene matches: 8. CDR1 and CDR2 from the germline V gene are SEHNR and FQNEAQ (reference sequence).

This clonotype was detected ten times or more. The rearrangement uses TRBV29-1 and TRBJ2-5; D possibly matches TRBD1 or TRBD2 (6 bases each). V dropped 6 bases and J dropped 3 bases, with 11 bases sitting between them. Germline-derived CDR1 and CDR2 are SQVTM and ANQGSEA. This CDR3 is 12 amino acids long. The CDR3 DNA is TGCAGCGTGGGGGGCAGGGAAGAGACCCAGTACTTC. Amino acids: CSVGGREETQYF.

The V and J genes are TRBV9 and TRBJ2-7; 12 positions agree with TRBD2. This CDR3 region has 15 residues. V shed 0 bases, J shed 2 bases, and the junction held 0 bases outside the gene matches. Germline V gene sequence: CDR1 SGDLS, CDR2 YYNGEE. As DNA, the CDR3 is TGTGCCAGCAGCGTAGGGACTAGCGGGGCCTACGAGCAGTACTTC. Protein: CASSVGTSGAYEQYF. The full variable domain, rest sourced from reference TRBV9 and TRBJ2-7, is DSGVTQTPKHLITATGQRVTLRCSPRSGDLSVYWYQQSLDQGLQFLIQYYNGEERAKGNILERFSAQQFPDLHSELNLSSLELGDSALYFCASSVGTSGAYEQYFGPGTRLTVT.

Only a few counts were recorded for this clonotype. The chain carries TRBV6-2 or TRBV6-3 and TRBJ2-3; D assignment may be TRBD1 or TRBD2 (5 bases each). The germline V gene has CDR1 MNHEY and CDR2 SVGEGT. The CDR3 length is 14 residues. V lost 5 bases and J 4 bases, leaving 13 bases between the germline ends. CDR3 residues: CASSPGTRADTQYF. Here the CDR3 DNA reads TGTGCCAGCAGTCCCGGGACGAGAGCAGATACGCAGTATTTT.

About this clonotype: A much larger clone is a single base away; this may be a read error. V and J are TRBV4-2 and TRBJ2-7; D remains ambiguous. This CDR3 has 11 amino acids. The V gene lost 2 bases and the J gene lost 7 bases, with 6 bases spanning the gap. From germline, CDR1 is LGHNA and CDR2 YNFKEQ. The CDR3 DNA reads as TGTGCCAGCAGCCAACTGGTTGAGCAGTACGTC. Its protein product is CASSQLVEQYV.

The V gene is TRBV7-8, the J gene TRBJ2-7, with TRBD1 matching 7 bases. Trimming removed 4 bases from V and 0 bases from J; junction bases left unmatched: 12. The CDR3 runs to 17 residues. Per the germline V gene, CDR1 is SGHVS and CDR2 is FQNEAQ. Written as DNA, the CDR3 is TGTGCCAGCAGCTCACTAACAGGGGAGCTTTACTCCTACGAGCAGTACGTC. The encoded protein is CASSSLTGELYSYEQYV.

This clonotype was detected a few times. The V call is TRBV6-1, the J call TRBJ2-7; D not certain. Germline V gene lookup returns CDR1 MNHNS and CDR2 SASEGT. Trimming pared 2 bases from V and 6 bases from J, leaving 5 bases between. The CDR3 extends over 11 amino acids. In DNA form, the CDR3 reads TGTGCCAGCAGTGAAAGGGCCGAGCAGTACTTC. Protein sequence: CASSERAEQYF.

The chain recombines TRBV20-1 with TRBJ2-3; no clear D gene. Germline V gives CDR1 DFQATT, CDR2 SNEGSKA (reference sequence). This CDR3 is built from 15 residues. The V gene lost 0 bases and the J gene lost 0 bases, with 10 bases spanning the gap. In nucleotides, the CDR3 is TGCAGTGCTAGAGACCTCGCGGAGAGCACAGATACGCAGTATTTT. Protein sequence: CSARDLAESTDTQYF.

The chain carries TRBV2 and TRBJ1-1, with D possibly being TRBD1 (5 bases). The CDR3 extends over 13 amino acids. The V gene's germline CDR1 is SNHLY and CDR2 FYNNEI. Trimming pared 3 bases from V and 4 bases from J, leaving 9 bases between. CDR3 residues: CASSDGAVTEAFF. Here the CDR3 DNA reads TGTGCCAGCAGTGACGGGGCAGTCACTGAAGCTTTCTTT.

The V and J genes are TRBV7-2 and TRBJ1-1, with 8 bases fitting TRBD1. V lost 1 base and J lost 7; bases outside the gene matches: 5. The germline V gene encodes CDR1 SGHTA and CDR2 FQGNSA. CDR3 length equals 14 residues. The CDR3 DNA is TGTGCCAGCAGCTTAGGTGGACAGGGCTTTGAAGCTTTCTTT. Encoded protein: CASSLGGQGFEAFF.

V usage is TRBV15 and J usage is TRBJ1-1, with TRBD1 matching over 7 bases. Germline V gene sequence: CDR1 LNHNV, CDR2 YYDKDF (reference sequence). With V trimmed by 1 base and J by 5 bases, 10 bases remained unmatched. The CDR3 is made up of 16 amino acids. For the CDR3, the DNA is TGTGCCACCAGCAGAGGTGCAAAAGGGGGCTTTACTGAAGCTTTCTTT. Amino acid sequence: CATSRGAKGGFTEAFF.

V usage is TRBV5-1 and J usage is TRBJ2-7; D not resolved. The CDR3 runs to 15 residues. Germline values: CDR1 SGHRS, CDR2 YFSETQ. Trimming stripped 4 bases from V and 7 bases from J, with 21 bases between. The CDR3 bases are TGCGCCAGCAGCGTGGATGGGTCCCCCTTGCGGGAGCAGTACGTC. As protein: CASSVDGSPLREQYV.

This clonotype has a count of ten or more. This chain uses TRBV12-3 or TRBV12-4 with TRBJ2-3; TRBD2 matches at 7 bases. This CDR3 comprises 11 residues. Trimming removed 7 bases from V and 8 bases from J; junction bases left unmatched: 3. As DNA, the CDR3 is TGTGCCAGCACCGAGCGGGGTACGCAGTATTTT. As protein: CASTERGTQYF.

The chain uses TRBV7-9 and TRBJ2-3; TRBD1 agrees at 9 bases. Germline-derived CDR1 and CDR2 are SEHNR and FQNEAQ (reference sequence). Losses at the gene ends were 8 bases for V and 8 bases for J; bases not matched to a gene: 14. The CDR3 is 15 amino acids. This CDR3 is CASEAPGQGRGTQYF. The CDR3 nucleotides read TGTGCCAGCGAGGCTCCGGGACAGGGACGTGGTACGCAGTATTTT. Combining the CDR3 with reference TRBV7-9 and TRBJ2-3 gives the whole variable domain DTGVSQNPRHKITKRGQNVTFRCDPISEHNRLYWYRQTLGQGPEFLTYFQNEAQLEKSRLLSDRFSAERPKGSFSTLEIQRTEQGDSAMYLCASEAPGQGRGTQYFGPGTRLTVL.

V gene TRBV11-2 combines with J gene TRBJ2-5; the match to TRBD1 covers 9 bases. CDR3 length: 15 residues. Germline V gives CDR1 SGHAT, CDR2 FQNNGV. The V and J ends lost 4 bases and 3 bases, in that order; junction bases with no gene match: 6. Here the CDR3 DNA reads TGTGCCAGCAGCTCCTGGACAGGGGTGGAAGAGACCCAGTACTTC. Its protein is CASSSWTGVEETQYF.

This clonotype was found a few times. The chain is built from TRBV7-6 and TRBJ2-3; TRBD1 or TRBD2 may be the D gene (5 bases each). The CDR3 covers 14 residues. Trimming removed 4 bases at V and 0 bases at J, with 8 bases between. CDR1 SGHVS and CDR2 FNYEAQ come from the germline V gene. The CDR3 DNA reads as TGTGCCAGCAGCTCGAGGGACAGCACAGATACGCAGTATTTT. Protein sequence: CASSSRDSTDTQYF.

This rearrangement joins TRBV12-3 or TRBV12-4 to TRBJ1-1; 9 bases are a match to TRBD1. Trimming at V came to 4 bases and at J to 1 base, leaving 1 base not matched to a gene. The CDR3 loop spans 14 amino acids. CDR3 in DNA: TGTGCCAGCAGTTGGGGACAGGGGAACACTGAAGCTTTCTTT. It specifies CASSWGQGNTEAFF.

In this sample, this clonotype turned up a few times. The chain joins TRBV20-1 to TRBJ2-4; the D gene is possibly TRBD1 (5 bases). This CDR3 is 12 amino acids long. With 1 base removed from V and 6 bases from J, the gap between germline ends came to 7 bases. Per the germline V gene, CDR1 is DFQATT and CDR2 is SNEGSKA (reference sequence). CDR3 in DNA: TGCAGTGCTAGAGGGGGCAGAAACATTCAGTACTTC. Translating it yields CSARGGRNIQYF.

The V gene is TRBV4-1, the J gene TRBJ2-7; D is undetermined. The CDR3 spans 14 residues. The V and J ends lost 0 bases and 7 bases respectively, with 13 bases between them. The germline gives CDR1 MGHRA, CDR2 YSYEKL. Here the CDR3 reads CASSQEEMGREQYV. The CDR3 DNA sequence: TGCGCCAGCAGCCAAGAGGAAATGGGAAGGGAGCAGTACGTC.

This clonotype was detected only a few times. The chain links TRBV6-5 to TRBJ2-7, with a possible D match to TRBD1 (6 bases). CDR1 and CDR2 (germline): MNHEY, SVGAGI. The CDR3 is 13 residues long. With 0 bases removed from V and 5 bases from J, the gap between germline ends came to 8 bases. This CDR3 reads CASSYSGQNEQYF. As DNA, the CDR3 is TGTGCCAGCAGTTACTCTGGACAGAACGAGCAGTACTTC.

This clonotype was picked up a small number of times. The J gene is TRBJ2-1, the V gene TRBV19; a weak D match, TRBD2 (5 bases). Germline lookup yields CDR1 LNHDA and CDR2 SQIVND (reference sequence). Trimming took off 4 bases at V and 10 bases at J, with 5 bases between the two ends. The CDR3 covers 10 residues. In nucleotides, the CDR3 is TGTGCCAGTAGTAGAGGGGAGCAGTTCTTC. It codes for CASSRGEQFF.

CDR3: CSVSYGYTF. In DNA, the CDR3 is TGCAGCGTCTCATATGGCTACACCTTC. This chain joins TRBV29-1 and TRBJ1-2, with unresolved D. The length of the CDR3 is 9 residues. The germline V gene encodes CDR1 SQVTM and CDR2 ANQGSEA. The ends were cut back, 6 bases at V and 5 bases at J, with 4 bases in the middle.

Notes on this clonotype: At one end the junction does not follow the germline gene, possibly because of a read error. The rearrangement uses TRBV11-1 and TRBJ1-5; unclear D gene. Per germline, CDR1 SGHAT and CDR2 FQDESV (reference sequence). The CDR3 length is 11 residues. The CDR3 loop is CASSLAQPQHF. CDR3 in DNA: TGTGCCAGCAGCCTAGCGCAGCCCCAGCATTTT.